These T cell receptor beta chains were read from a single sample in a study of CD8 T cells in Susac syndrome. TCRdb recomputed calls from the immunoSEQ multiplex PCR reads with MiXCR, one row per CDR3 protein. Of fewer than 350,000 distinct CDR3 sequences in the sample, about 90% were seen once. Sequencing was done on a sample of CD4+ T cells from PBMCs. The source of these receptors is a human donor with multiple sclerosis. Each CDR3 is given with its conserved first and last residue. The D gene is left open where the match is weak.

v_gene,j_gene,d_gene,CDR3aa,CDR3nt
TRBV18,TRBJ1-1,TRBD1,CASSPSDRGEAFF,TGTGCCAGCTCACCCTCTGACAGGGGAGAAGCTTTCTTT
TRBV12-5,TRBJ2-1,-,CASGLTRTENNEQFF,TGTGCTAGTGGTTTGACCCGGACAGAAAACAATGAGCAGTTCTTC
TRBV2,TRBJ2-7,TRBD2,CASSGTLTSGGSIREQYF,TGTGCCAGCAGTGGGACCTTGACTAGCGGGGGCTCCATTCGGGAGCAGTACTTC
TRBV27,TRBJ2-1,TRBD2,CASRRAAGGTLSYNEQFF,TGTGCCAGCAGACGAGCGGCGGGGGGGACTCTCTCCTACAATGAGCAGTTCTTC
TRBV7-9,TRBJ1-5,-,CASSLSSLDNQPQHF,TGTGCCAGCAGCTTAAGCTCCCTGGACAATCAGCCCCAGCATTTT
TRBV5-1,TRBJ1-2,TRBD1,CASSRTGGHYGYTF,TGCGCCAGCAGCCGGACAGGGGGCCACTATGGCTACACCTTC
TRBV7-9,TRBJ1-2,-,CASSLAPGASGYTF,TGTGCCAGCAGCTTAGCACCAGGGGCAAGCGGCTACACCTTC
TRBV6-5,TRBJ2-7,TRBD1,CASSGLGQLYEQYF,TGTGCCAGCAGTGGTTTGGGACAGCTCTACGAGCAGTACTTC
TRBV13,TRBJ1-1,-,CASSLAGGGRPTEAFF,TGTGCCAGCAGCTTAGCGGGCGGGGGGAGGCCTACTGAAGCTTTCTTT
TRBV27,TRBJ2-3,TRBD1,CASKRIRDRGPTDTQYF,TGTGCCAGCAAGAGAATCCGGGACAGGGGACCCACAGATACGCAGTATTTT
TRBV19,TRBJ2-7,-,CATGTGSYEQYF,TGTGCCACGGGGACCGGGTCCTACGAGCAGTACTTC
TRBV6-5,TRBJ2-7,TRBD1,CASSYSTIDRGGLSYEQYF,TGTGCCAGCAGTTACTCGACTATCGACAGGGGAGGTTTGAGCTACGAGCAGTACTTC
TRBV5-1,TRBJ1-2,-,CASSSTGHLNYGYTF,TGCGCCAGCAGCTCAACGGGCCACCTAAACTATGGCTACACCTTC
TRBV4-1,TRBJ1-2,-,CASSPEEKGRDYGYTF,TGCGCCAGCAGCCCCGAGGAGAAGGGCCGGGACTATGGCTACACCTTC